A selection of T cell receptor beta chains follows, all from one sample in a study of blood T cell repertoires in COVID-19. The table came from immunoSEQ multiplex PCR; TCRdb's copy has only in-frame clones and leaves some out. In the table there are about 180,000 clones, about 82% of which are singletons. Sequenced input: peripheral blood. Source of these receptors: a man between 65 and 85 years old with active or convalescent COVID-19. Both conserved end residues are trimmed from each CDR3.

>TRBV18|TRBJ1-1
ASSPRQQGDTEAF
>TRBV7-2|TRBJ2-3
ASTPGQSTDTQY
>TRBV18|TRBJ1-4
ASSSTSGEKLF
>TRBV14|TRBJ2-5
ASSLTQGSETQY
>TRBV6-5|TRBJ1-5
ASTSGQANQPQH
>TRBV5-1|TRBJ1-2
ASSLEGETYGYT
>TRBV5-4|TRBJ2-3
ASSLGAGVSTDTQY
>TRBV7-9|TRBJ2-3
ASSQLSTDTQY
>TRBV3-1/TRBV3-2|TRBJ2-3
ASSQDQDTQY
>TRBV30|TRBJ2-3
AWRTGFAPDTQY
>TRBV16|TRBJ2-5
ASSQSQRAFQETQY
>TRBV6-5|TRBJ2-7
ASGGRAPYEQY
>TRBV3-1/TRBV3-2|TRBJ2-1
ASSQGPTSDDEQF
>TRBV4-3|TRBJ2-1
ASSQDRGGAGNEQF
>TRBV19|TRBJ1-1
ASSMTGEAF
>TRBV18|TRBJ1-3
ASSPFVGGEFQSSGNTIY
>TRBV2|TRBJ1-1
ASSDRVNTEAF
>TRBV3-1/TRBV3-2|TRBJ2-7
ASSQSQADEQY
>TRBV7-9|TRBJ2-7
ASSATGYEQY
>TRBV30|TRBJ1-2
AWSLTGVGDGYT